The following is a T cell receptor beta chain sequence with its context. As yet, its antigen is unknown. The presence of a unique molecular identifier marked each TCR cDNA molecule. TCRdb fed the 5' RACE reads into MiXCR, producing one record per CDR3 protein. The sample contains 82,000 or so distinct CDR3 sequences, around an eighth of which appear only once. These data are taken from a study of spatial heterogeneity in lung cancer. Study results and caveats: Blood carried ubiquitous expanded tumor TCRs more at resection than follow-up.

Time point described: sample taken at primary tumor resection. Sequencing was performed on whole RNA extracted from tumor and nontumor lung tissue, or from frozen PBMC, and the material was left unsorted. The roughly 66 donors had untreated early-stage non-small cell lung cancer. The TCR was taken from a male donor with early-stage non-small cell lung cancer. Source: PBMCs, taken at surgery.

Here the CDR3 DNA reads TGTGCCACCAGTGATCCCTCTGTCGCTGGCGAGACCCAGTACTTC. As protein: CATSDPSVAGETQYF. V usage is TRBV24-1 and J usage is TRBJ2-5; D is unresolved. CDR1 is KGHDR and CDR2 is SFDVKD in the germline V gene. Trimming took off 3 bases at V and 5 bases at J, with 15 bases between the two ends. The CDR3 has 15 residues.